This T cell receptor (beta chain) was recovered during a study of human T cells and chemical hapten exposure. Study-wide background: How much TCR each sample yielded varied, mostly because pooled library volumes differed slightly. Points from the study as a whole: TCRs whose frequency exceeded 1 in 1000 remained the same following DPC sensitization.

Separate cDNA molecules received unique molecular identifiers, which the library attached to them. The authors' processing: Between 23,224 and 690,600 TCRs appeared in each sample, and the median stood at around 92,000. TCRdb passed the 5' RACE reads through MiXCR, listing each CDR3 protein once. The V and J calls follow TCRdb's processing rather than the paper's. Of under 85,000 distinct CDR3 sequences detected, more than 7.5% appear once; the ten largest clones hold approximately 2.1%. Unfractionated whole blood was the source from which total RNA was extracted. After removal of 5 bases from V and 6 bases from J, the junction contained 10 bases not matched to a gene. The CDR3 consists of 15 residues. This clonotype was observed a few times. Its antigen is still unknown.

The source is a male donor in good health. The chain employs TRBV12-3 or TRBV12-4 and TRBJ1-5, with 7 bases identical to TRBD1. CDR3 DNA sequence: TGTGCCAGCAGTCTGGACAGGATGAACTCTCAGCCCCAGCATTTT. Protein: CASSLDRMNSQPQHF.